What follows is one T cell receptor beta chain and its context. V trimming: 5 bases; J trimming: 7 bases; junction bases outside the gene matches: 2. The CDR3 contains 13 residues. Germline V gene sequence: CDR1 MNHEY, CDR2 SVGAGI. These data originate in a study of technical replicates of blood from several donors. Clones were sequenced by immunoSEQ multiplex PCR, and TCRdb holds only the in-frame ones, with some missing. The data hold 50,000 to 65,000 clones, with under 90% observed a single time. The rearrangement links TRBV6-5 to TRBJ2-1; 10 nucleotides line up with TRBD2. The TCR sequence derives from a human donor in good health. Some clones in this sample may be carry-over from other donors' samples. The material sequenced was PBMCs. The CDR3 is CASSSGRANEQFF. DNA of the CDR3: TGTGCCAGCAGTAGCGGGAGGGCGAATGAGCAGTTCTTC.